One T cell receptor (beta chain) is described in this entry. Libraries of TCR beta came from iRepertoire HTBI primers plus Arm-PCR of CDR3 regions. MiXCR, applied by TCRdb to the multiplex PCR reads, yields one record per CDR3 protein. The sample has around 450,000 distinct CDR3 sequences; over 14% are singletons. These data are taken from a study of regulatory T cells in long-lasting Graves disease. The time point denotes: newly diagnosed GD, antithyroid drugs for less than 3 months. Following extraction of RNA from PBMCs, that RNA was used to make the TCR library. Trimming took 1 base from V and 0 from J; bases not matched to a gene: 2. The CDR3 has 17 residues. Germline V CDR1 and CDR2: MGHRA, YSYEKL. In addition, the sample was reused for a study of T cells in Graves' hyperthyroidism and ophthalmopathy.

This chain connects TRBV4-1 to TRBJ2-2; 10 nucleotides align to TRBD2. The specimen was peripheral blood mononuclear cells (PBMCs), collected at new diagnosis, from a patient treated with antithyroid drugs. This TCR was sampled from a woman in her forties with Graves disease. Here the CDR3 reads CASSQGLAGANTGELFF. CDR3 DNA: TGCGCCAGCAGCCAAGGGCTAGCGGGAGCGAACACCGGGGAGCTGTTTTTT.